This T cell receptor (beta chain) appears in the sequencing data of a study of blood T cells in healthy people across ages. V shed 0 bases and J shed 3 bases, with 11 bases lying between them. This CDR3 spans 14 amino acids. The germline gives CDR1 DFQATT, CDR2 SNEGSKA (reference sequence). Through a sample-barcoded 5' primer and a J-beta primer mix, a second PCR was run for roughly 6 to 12 cycles. TCRdb reanalysed the 5' RACE reads using MiXCR and keeps one entry per CDR3 protein. Of about 970,000 distinct CDR3 sequences detected, 51% appear once; the ten largest clones hold about a fifth. To note about this clonotype: What it binds is unknown.

Findings and caveats of the study: Naive T cell percentage by flow cytometry tracked strongly with beta diversity. Considered underestimates were the diversity estimates obtained from one million T cells. Changes in expanded clonotypes were possibly confounded, as the CMV status of donors was unknown.

Per-sample PBMC isolation yielded at least 6 million cells. This TCR derives from a woman aged 55-75 years in good health. The source material was blood. V gene TRBV20-1 combines with J gene TRBJ1-1; no clear D. CDR3 in DNA: TGCAGTGCTAGAGATCCGGGTATCGACACTGAAGCTTTCTTT. It is translated as CSARDPGIDTEAFF.